This entry lists 4 T cell receptor beta chains sequenced from one sample in a study of CD8 T cell repertoires and HIV-1 epitope variants. Some clones are missing from TCRdb's copy, which holds only in-frame ones; the method was immunoSEQ multiplex PCR. There are 4,500 to 7,000 clones in the sample; less than 75% occur only once, and about 40% lies in the top ten. These receptors lack a known antigen. Sequenced sample: cultured CD8+ T cells derived from PBMCs. Receptors originate from a male donor with HIV.

The genes are TRBV27 and TRBJ2-1; 9 nucleotides agree with TRBD2. Looked up from germline, CDR1 is MNHEY and CDR2 is SMNVEV (reference sequence). The CDR3 loop spans 14 amino acids. Losses at the gene ends were 2 bases for V and 9 bases for J; bases not matched to a gene: 5. In DNA form, the CDR3 reads TGTGCCAGCAGTTTAGGTCTAGCGGGAAGTGAGCAGTTCTTC. Protein sequence: CASSLGLAGSEQFF.

This clone was observed a handful of times. The rearrangement joins TRBV28 to TRBJ2-4; 10 bases line up with TRBD1. CDR3 length: 15 residues. The V segment lost 8 bases and the J segment 4 bases; nucleotides outside the gene matches: 8. The germline CDR1 and CDR2 sequences are MDHEN and SYDVKM. The CDR3 here is CASASGTGDKNIQYF. The CDR3 DNA sequence: TGTGCCAGCGCGTCCGGGACAGGGGATAAAAACATTCAGTACTTC.

The V gene is TRBV19, the J gene TRBJ2-5; TRBD2 agrees at 12 bases. Looked up from germline, CDR1 is LNHDA and CDR2 is SQIVND (reference sequence). The CDR3 runs to 13 residues. V was pared by 10 bases and J by 4 bases, with 4 bases of the junction left unmatched. The chain's CDR3 is CATRTSGVETQYF. DNA for the CDR3: TGTGCCACCCGGACTAGCGGGGTAGAGACCCAGTACTTC.

V usage is TRBV19 and J usage is TRBJ2-1; possible D gene TRBD1, 5 bases. The CDR3 spans 13 residues. The V end was cut by 5 bases, the J end by 2 bases, with 7 bases between. Germline lookup yields CDR1 LNHDA and CDR2 SQIVND (reference sequence). CDR3 bases: TGTGCCAGTAGTCCAGGGCCCTACAATGAGCAGTTCTTC. Protein sequence: CASSPGPYNEQFF.